A selection of T cell receptor beta chains follows, all from one sample in a study of vaccination effects on CD4 cells after COVID-19. Assay used: immunoSEQ multiplex PCR; TCRdb lists only in-frame clones, some missing. The data contain 65,000 to 75,000 clones, around 70% of them singletons. These TCRs are of unknown antigen specificity. Sequenced here: CD4+ T cells from PBMCs cultured with HCoV-229E spike peptides, sampled after COVID-19 vaccination. The receptors stem from a human donor who received a COVID-19 vaccine. The CDR3 runs from the conserved cysteine through the conserved F or W. The D gene is left open where the match is weak. The size field is filled for only some rows; it gives once, few, many or a size class.

D	V	J	size	CDR3	DNA
TRBD1	TRBV19	TRBJ2-4	-	CASSPRDSGENIQYF	TGTGCCAGTAGTCCTCGGGACAGCGGAGAAAACATTCAGTACTTC
TRBD1	TRBV6-5	TRBJ1-5	-	CASSAGTGSNQPQHF	TGTGCCAGCAGCGCCGGGACAGGAAGCAATCAGCCCCAGCATTTT
TRBD1	TRBV18	TRBJ2-4	-	CASSPADREKYF	TGTGCCAGCTCACCAGCGGACAGGGAGAAGTACTTC
-	TRBV19	TRBJ1-3	-	CASSHPRDTNSGNTIYF	TGTGCCAGTTCCCACCCGCGGGACACGAACTCTGGAAACACCATATATTTT
TRBD1	TRBV5-6	TRBJ2-2	-	CASTLTRGRSLTGELFF	TGTGCCAGCACCTTGACAAGGGGGCGAAGCCTGACCGGGGAGCTGTTTTTT
-	TRBV18	TRBJ2-2	-	CASSLDGNTGELFF	TGTGCCAGCTCACTGGACGGGAACACCGGGGAGCTGTTTTTT
-	TRBV11-2	TRBJ2-3	-	CASSSADTQYF	TGTGCCAGCAGCTCTGCAGATACGCAGTATTTT
TRBD1	TRBV3-1/TRBV3-2	TRBJ1-2	-	CASSPGQLLSYYGYTF	TGTGCCAGCAGCCCGGGACAGCTTCTCTCCTACTATGGCTACACCTTC
TRBD1	TRBV9	TRBJ2-3	-	CASSLREGQGIDTQYF	TGTGCCAGCAGCCTTAGAGAGGGACAGGGAATAGATACGCAGTATTTT
-	TRBV29-1	TRBJ1-2	-	CSVEYGGLGYTF	TGCAGCGTTGAGTATGGGGGGCTCGGCTACACCTTC
TRBD1	TRBV12-5	TRBJ2-4	-	CASGPGTGDAKNIQYF	TGTGCTAGTGGCCCTGGGACAGGGGATGCCAAAAACATTCAGTACTTC
-	TRBV2	TRBJ2-3	few	CASKRTSTDTQYF	TGTGCCAGCAAGAGAACCAGCACAGATACGCAGTATTTT
-	TRBV7-3	TRBJ2-3	-	CASSDHSTDTQYF	TGTGCCAGCAGCGACCACAGCACAGATACGCAGTATTTT
-	TRBV5-4	TRBJ2-5	few	CASSLSQETQYF	TGTGCCAGCAGCTTGTCACAAGAGACCCAGTACTTC
-	TRBV5-6	TRBJ1-1	once	CASSFGKNTEAFF	TGTGCCAGCAGCTTTGGGAAGAACACTGAAGCTTTCTTT
-	TRBV6-5	TRBJ1-4	-	CASSYSRGNEKLFF	TGTGCCAGCAGTTACAGCCGCGGGAATGAAAAACTGTTTTTT
-	TRBV18	TRBJ1-3	-	CASSRLGTYSGNTIYF	TGTGCCAGCTCACGACTTGGGACATACTCTGGAAACACCATATATTTT
-	TRBV2	TRBJ1-3	-	CASSEAPRSSGNTIYF	TGTGCCAGCAGTGAAGCGCCGAGGAGCTCTGGAAACACCATATATTTT
TRBD1	TRBV19	TRBJ1-2	few	CASSMGQGATYGYTF	TGTGCCAGTAGTATGGGACAGGGGGCTACCTATGGCTACACCTTC
TRBD1	TRBV7-8	TRBJ1-1	once	CASSSRDRVNTEAFF	TGTGCCAGCAGCTCCCGGGACAGGGTGAACACTGAAGCTTTCTTT
-	TRBV11-3	TRBJ1-3	-	CASSLGSGNTIYF	TGTGCCAGCAGCTTGGGGTCCGGAAACACCATATATTTT
TRBD2	TRBV11-2	TRBJ2-5	-	CASSLGGLAGGKETQYF	TGTGCCAGCAGCTTAGGAGGCCTAGCGGGGGGCAAAGAGACCCAGTACTTC
-	TRBV19	TRBJ1-2	few	CASSMSPGAYGYTF	TGTGCCAGTAGTATGAGCCCGGGGGCCTATGGCTACACCTTC
-	TRBV5-1	TRBJ2-4	-	CASSPRRRTLAKNIQYF	TGCGCCAGCAGTCCTCGCCGAAGGACGCTAGCCAAAAACATTCAGTACTTC
-	TRBV28	TRBJ1-4	-	CASSEFGYYTNEKLFF	TGTGCCAGCAGCGAGTTTGGGTATTATACTAATGAAAAACTGTTTTTT
-	TRBV9	TRBJ2-2	-	CASSVGTPNTGELFF	TGTGCCAGCAGCGTGGGGACACCGAACACCGGGGAGCTGTTTTTT
TRBD1	TRBV5-5	TRBJ1-2	few	CASSRSRTGNYGYTF	TGTGCCAGCAGCAGGTCTCGGACAGGGAACTATGGCTACACCTTC
-	TRBV2	TRBJ2-6	-	CATRGGSGANVLTF	TGTGCCACAAGAGGGGGGTCTGGGGCCAACGTCCTGACTTTC
-	TRBV11-2	TRBJ2-2	-	CASSLALTNTGELFF	TGTGCCAGCAGCTTAGCACTAACCAACACCGGGGAGCTGTTTTTT
TRBD1	TRBV10-3	TRBJ2-3	-	CAISEPHSGTATDTQYF	TGTGCCATCAGTGAGCCCCATTCCGGGACAGCCACAGATACGCAGTATTTT
-	TRBV4-1	TRBJ1-6	-	CASSHLPSGFLNSPLHF	TGCGCCAGCAGCCACCTACCATCCGGGTTTCTAAATTCACCCCTCCACTTT
TRBD1	TRBV19	TRBJ2-5	-	CASNDGAGGKETQYF	TGTGCCAGTAACGACGGGGCAGGGGGTAAGGAGACCCAGTACTTC
-	TRBV7-2	TRBJ1-2	-	CASSLDRYGYTF	TGTGCCAGCAGCTTAGACAGATATGGCTACACCTTC
-	TRBV6-5	TRBJ1-4	many	CASSFLGSSEEKLFF	TGTGCCAGCAGCTTCCTGGGGTCCTCCGAGGAAAAACTGTTTTTT
-	TRBV2	TRBJ1-5	-	CASSTGLVLGQPQHF	TGTGCCAGCAGTACAGGGCTCGTCCTAGGTCAGCCCCAGCATTTT
-	TRBV7-8	TRBJ1-5	-	CASSSQGSNSNQPQHF	TGTGCCAGCAGCTCCCAGGGCAGCAATAGCAATCAGCCCCAGCATTTT
-	TRBV20-1	TRBJ2-1	-	CSASQGGGEQFF	TGCAGTGCTAGTCAGGGTGGGGGTGAGCAGTTCTTC
-	TRBV4-1	TRBJ1-5	-	CASSQILDSNQPQHF	TGCGCCAGCAGCCAAATTCTAGACAGCAATCAGCCCCAGCATTTT
TRBD1	TRBV18	TRBJ1-1	-	CASSPPGQGSLGTEAFF	TGTGCCAGCTCGCCTCCGGGACAGGGAAGTTTGGGCACTGAAGCTTTCTTT
-	TRBV3-1/TRBV3-2	TRBJ1-6	-	CASSQGSRDNSPLHF	TGTGCCAGCAGCCAAGGGTCCAGGGACAATTCACCCCTCCACTTT